This T cell receptor (beta chain) was identified during a study of long-term antiretroviral therapy in people with HIV. General study results and limits: The study found that diversity rose after ART but stayed below transplant donor controls.

Version v3.0 of the immunoSEQ assay was performed at survey level. Method: immunoSEQ multiplex PCR; TCRdb's copy keeps in-frame clones and lacks some. The profile shows 42,000 or so clones, approximately 89% of them singletons. Details on this clone: The antigen remains unidentified.

The germline CDR1 and CDR2 sequences are SNHLY and FYNNEI. Deletions cut 5 bases from V and 5 bases from J, with 9 bases between. The length of the CDR3 is 12 residues. The chain carries TRBV2 and TRBJ2-5, with D possibly TRBD1 on 6 matching bases. The source material was unsorted PBMCs, sampled 0.1 years before starting antiretroviral therapy. The TCR was taken from a woman in her fifties or sixties with HIV. The CDR3 is CASSQGSETQYF. CDR3 DNA sequence: TGTGCCAGCAGTCAGGGGTCGGAGACCCAGTACTTC.